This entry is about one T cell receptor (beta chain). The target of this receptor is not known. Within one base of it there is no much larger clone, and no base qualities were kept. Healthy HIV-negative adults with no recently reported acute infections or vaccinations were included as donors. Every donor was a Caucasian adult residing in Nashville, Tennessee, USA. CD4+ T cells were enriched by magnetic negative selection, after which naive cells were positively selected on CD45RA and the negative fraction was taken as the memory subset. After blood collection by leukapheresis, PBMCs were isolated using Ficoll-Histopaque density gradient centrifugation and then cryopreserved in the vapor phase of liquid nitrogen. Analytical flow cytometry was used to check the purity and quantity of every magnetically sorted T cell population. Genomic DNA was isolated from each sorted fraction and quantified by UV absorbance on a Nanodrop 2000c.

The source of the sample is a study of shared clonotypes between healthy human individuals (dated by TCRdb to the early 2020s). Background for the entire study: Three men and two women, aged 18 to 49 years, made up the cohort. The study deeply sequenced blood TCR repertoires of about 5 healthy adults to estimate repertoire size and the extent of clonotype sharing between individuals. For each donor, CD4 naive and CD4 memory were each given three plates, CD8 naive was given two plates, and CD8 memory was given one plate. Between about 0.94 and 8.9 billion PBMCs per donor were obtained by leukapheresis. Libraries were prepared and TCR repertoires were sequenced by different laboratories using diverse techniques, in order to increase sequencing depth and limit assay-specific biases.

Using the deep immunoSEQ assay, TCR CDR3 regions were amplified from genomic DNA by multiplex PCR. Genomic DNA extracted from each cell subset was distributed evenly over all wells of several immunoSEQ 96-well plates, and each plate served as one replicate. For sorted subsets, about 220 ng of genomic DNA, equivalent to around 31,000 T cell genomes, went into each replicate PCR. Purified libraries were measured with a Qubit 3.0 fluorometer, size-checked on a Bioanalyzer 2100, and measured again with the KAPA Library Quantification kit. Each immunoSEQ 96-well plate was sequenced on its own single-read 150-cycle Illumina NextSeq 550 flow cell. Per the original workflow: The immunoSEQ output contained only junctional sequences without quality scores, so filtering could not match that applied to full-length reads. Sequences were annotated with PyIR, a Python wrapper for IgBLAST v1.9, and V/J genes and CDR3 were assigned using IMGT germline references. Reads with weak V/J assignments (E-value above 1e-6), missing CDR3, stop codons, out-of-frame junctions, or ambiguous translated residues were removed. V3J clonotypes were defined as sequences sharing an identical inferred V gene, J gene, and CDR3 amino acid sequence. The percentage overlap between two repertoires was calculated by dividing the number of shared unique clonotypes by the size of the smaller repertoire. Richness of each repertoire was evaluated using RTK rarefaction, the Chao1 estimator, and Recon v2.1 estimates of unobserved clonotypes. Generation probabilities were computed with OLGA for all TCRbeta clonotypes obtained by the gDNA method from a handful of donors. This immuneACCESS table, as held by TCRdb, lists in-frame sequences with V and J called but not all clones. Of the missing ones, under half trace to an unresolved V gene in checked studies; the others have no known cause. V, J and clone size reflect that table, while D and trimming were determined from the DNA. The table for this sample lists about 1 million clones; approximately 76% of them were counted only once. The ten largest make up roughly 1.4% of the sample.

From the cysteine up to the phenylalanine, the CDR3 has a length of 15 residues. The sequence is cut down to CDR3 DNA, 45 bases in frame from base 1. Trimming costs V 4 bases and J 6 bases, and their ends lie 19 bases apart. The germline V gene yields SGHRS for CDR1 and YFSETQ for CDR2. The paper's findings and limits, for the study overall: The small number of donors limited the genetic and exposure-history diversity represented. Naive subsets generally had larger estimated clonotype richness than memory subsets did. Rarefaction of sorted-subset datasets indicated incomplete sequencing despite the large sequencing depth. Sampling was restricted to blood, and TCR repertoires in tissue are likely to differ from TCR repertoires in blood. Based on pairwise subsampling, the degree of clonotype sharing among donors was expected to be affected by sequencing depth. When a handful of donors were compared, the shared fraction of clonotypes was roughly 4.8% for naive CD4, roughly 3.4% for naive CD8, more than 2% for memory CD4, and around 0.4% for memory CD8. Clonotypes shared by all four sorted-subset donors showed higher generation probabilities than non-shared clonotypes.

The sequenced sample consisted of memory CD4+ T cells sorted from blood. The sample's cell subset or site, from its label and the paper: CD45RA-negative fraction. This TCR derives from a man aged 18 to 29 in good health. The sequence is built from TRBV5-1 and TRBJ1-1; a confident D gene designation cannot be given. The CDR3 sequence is CASSPMNPGESEAFF. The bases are TGCGCCAGCAGCCCGATGAATCCCGGGGAGTCTGAAGCTTTCTTT.